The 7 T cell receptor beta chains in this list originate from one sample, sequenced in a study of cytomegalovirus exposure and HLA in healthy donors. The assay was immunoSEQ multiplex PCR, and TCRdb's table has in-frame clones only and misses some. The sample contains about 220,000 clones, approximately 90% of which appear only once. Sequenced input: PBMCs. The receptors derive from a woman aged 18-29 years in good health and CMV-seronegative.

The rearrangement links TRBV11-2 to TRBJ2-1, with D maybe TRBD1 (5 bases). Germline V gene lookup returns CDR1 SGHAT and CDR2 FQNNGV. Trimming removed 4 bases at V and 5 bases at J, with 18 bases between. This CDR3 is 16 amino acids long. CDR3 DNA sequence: TGTGCCAGCAGCTCTATGGACACAGCTTACAACAATGAGCAGTTCTTC. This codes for CASSSMDTAYNNEQFF.

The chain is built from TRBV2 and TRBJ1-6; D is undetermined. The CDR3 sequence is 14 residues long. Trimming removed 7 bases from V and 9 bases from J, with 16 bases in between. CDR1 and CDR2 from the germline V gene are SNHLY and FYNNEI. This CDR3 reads CASTWAVNGSPLHF. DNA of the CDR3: TGTGCCAGCACCTGGGCAGTCAATGGTTCACCCCTCCACTTT.

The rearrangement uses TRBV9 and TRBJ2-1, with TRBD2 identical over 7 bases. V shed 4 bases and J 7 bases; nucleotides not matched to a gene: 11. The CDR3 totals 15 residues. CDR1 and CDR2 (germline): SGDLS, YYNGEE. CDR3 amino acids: CASSTFGEGRNEQFF. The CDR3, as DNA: TGTGCCAGCAGCACATTCGGGGAGGGCCGTAATGAGCAGTTCTTC. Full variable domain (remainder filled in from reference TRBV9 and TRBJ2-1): DSGVTQTPKHLITATGQRVTLRCSPRSGDLSVYWYQQSLDQGLQFLIQYYNGEERAKGNILERFSAQQFPDLHSELNLSSLELGDSALYFCASSTFGEGRNEQFFGPGTRLTVL.

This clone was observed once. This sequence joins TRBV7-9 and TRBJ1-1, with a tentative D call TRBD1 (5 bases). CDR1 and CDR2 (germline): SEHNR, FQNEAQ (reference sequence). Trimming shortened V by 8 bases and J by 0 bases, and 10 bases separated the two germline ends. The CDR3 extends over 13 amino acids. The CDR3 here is CASAGRMNTEAFF. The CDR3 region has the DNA TGTGCCAGCGCGGGACGGATGAACACTGAAGCTTTCTTT.

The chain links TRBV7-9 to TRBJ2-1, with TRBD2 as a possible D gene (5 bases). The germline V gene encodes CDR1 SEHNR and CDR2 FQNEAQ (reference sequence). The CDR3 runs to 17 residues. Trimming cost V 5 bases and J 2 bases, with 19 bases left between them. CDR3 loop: CASSEKSSRLTYNEQFF. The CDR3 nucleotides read TGTGCCAGCAGCGAAAAGTCGTCCAGACTAACCTACAATGAGCAGTTCTTC.

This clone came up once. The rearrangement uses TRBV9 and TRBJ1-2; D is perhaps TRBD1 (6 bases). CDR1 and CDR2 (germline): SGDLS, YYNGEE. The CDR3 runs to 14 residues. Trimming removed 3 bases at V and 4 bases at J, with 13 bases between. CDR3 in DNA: TGTGCCAGCAGCGCCCCCGGGACACCCTATGGCTACACCTTC. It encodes CASSAPGTPYGYTF.

The CDR3 spells CASSSQDRGHTGELFF. The CDR3 DNA sequence: TGCGCCAGCAGCTCCCAGGACAGGGGGCACACCGGGGAGCTGTTTTTT. The chain recombines TRBV4-1 with TRBJ2-2, with 11 bases lining up with TRBD1. CDR1 is MGHRA and CDR2 is YSYEKL in the germline V gene. Losses at the gene ends were 5 bases for V and 3 bases for J; bases not matched to a gene: 5. The CDR3 extends over 16 amino acids.